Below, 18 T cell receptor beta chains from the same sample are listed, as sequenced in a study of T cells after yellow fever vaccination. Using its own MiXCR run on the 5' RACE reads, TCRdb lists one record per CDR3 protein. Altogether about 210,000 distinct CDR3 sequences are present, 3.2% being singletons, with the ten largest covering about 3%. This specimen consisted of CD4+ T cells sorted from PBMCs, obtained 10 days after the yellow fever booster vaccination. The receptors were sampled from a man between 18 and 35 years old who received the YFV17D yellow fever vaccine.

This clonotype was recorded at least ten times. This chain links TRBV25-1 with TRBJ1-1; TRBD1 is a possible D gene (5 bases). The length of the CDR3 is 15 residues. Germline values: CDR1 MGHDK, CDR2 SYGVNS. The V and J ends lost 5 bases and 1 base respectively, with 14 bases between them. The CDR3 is CASSPRKDKNTEAFF. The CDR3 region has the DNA TGTGCCAGCAGTCCCCGGAAGGACAAGAACACTGAAGCTTTCTTT.

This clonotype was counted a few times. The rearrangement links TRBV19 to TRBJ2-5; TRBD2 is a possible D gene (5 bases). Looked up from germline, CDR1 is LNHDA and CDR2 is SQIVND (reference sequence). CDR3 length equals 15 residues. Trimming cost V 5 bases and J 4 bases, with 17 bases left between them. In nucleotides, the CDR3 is TGTGCCAGTAGTTGGAGAGGGAGTGTGTTAGAGACCCAGTACTTC. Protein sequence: CASSWRGSVLETQYF.

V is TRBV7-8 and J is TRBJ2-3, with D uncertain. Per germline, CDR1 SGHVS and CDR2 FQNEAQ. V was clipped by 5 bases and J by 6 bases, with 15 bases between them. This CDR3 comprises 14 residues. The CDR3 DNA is TGTGCCAGCAGCATCTCTAGAATTGTCGATACGCAGTATTTT. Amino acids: CASSISRIVDTQYF.

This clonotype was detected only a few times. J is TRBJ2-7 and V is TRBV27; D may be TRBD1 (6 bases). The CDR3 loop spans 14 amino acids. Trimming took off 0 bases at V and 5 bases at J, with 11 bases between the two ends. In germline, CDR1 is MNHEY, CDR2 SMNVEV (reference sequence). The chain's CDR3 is CASSLSSAGDEQYF. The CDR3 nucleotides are TGTGCCAGCAGTTTATCGTCGGCAGGGGACGAGCAGTACTTC.

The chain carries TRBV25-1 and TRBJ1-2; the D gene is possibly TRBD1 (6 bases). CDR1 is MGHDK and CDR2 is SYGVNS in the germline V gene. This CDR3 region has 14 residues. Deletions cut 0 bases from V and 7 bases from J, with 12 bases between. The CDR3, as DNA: TGTGCCAGCAGTGAATATGCCGGGGGCCGTGGCTACACCTTC. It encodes CASSEYAGGRGYTF.

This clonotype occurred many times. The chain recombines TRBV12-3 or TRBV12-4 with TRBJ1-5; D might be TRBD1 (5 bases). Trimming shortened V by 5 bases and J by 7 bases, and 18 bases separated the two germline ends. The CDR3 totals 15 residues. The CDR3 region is CASSLLTGTSQPQHF. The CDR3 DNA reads TGTGCCAGCAGTCTATTGACCGGGACCTCACAGCCCCAGCATTTT.

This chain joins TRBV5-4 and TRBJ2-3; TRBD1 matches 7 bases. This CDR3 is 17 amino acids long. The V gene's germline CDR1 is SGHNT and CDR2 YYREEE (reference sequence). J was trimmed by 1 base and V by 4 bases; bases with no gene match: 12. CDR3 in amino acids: CASSTPSATGGTDTQYF. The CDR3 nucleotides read TGTGCCAGCAGCACCCCGTCGGCTACAGGGGGCACAGATACGCAGTATTTT.

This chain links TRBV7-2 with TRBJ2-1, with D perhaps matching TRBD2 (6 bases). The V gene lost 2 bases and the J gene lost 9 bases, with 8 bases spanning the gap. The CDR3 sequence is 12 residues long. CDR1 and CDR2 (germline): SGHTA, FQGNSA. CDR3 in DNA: TGTGCCAGCAGCTTAAACGGGGGTGAGCAGTTCTTC. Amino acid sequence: CASSLNGGEQFF.

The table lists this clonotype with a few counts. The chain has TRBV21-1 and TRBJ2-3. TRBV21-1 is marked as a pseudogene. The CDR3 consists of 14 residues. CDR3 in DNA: TGTGCCAGCAGCACAGCGGATCACACAGATACGCAGTATTTT. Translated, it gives CASSTADHTDTQYF.

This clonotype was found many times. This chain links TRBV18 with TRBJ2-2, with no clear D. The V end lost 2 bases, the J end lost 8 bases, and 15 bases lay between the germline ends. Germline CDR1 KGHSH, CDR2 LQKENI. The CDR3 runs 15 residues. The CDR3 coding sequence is TGTGCCAGCTCACCATGGGCACCCCAGGAAGGGGAGCTGTTTTTT. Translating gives CASSPWAPQEGELFF.

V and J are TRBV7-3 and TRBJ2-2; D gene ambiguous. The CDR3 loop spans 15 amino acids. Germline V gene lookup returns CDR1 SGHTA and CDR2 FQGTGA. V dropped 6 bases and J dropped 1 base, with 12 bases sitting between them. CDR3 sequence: CASRAYTGNTGELFF. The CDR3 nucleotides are TGTGCCAGCAGAGCCTATACGGGGAACACCGGGGAGCTGTTTTTT.

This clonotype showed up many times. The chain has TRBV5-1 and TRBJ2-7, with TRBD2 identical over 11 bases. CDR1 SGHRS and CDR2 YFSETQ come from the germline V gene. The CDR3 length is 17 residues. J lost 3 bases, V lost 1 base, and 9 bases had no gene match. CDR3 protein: CASSLRTSGSLHYEQYF. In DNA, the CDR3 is TGCGCCAGCAGCTTGAGGACTAGCGGGTCCCTCCACTACGAGCAGTACTTC.

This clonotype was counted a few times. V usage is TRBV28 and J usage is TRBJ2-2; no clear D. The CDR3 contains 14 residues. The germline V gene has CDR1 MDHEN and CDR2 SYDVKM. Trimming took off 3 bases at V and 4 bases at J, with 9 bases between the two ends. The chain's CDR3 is CASSFWQTTGELFF. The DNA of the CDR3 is TGTGCCAGCAGTTTTTGGCAGACCACCGGGGAGCTGTTTTTT.

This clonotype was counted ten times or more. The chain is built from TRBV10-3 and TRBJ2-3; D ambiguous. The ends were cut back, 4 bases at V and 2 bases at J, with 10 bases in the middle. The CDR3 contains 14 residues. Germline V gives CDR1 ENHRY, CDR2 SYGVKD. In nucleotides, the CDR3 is TGTGCCATCAGTGCGGGCGGCTACACAGATACGCAGTATTTT. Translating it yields CAISAGGYTDTQYF.

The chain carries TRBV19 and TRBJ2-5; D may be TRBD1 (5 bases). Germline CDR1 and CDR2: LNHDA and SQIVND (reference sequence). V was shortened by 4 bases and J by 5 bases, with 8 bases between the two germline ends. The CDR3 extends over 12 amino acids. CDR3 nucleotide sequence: TGTGCCAGTAGTAAAAAGGGGGAGACCCAGTACTTC. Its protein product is CASSKKGETQYF.

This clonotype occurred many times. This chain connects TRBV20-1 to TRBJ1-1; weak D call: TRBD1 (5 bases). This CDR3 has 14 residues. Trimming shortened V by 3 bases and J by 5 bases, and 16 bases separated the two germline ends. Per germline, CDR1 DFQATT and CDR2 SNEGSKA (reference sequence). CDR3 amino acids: CSASAPGRRTEAFF. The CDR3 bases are TGCAGTGCTAGCGCCCCGGGGCGCAGGACTGAAGCTTTCTTT.

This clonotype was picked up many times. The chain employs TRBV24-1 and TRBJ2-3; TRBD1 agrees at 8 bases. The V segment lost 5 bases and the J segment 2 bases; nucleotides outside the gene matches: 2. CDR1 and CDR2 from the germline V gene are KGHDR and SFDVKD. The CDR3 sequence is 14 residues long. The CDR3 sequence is CATSGQGITDTQYF. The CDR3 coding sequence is TGTGCCACCAGTGGACAGGGGATCACAGATACGCAGTATTTT.

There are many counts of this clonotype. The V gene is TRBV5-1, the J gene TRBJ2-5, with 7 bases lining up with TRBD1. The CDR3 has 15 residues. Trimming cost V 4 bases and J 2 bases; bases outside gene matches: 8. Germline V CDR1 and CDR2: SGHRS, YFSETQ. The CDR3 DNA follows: TGCGCCAGCAGCCCTGGACAGGCAAGACAAGAGACCCAGTACTTC. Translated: CASSPGQARQETQYF.